This TCR beta chain was retrieved from a study of T cell changes during pregnancy in multiple sclerosis. Clones were read by immunoSEQ multiplex PCR, and TCRdb kept only the in-frame ones, dropping some. In the table there are approximately 23,000 clones, 85% to 90% of which are singletons. This CDR3 contains 17 residues. V dropped 3 bases and J dropped 0 bases, with 14 bases sitting between them. The germline V gene encodes CDR1 LNHDA and CDR2 SQIVND (reference sequence). Here the sequenced sample was CD8+ T cells from peripheral blood mononuclear cells, taken in the first trimester of pregnancy. This chain uses TRBV19 with TRBJ2-2; no firm D call. This sequence originates from a female donor with multiple sclerosis, enrolled in a pregnancy study. CDR3 coding DNA: TGTGCCAGTAGTATTGTCACAGTCAGATCGAACACCGGGGAGCTGTTTTTT. Its translation: CASSIVTVRSNTGELFF. The full variable domain, completed using reference TRBV19 and TRBJ2-2, is DGGITQSPKYLFRKEGQNVTLSCEQNLNHDAMYWYRQDPGQGLRLIYYSQIVNDFQKGDIAEGYSVSREKKESFPLTVTSAQKNPTAFYLCASSIVTVRSNTGELFFGEGSRLTVL.